The present entry profiles one TCR beta chain with its context. Its specificity is not known. Libraries were prepared by immunoSEQ multiplex PCR; TCRdb keeps only in-frame clonotypes and omits some of them. The table shows some 50,000 clones, with around four fifths occurring only once. These data are taken from a study of OX40 agonist ivuxolimab in advanced cancers. On the study more broadly: Participants averaged approximately 65 years of age (range about 23 to 79) and were approximately 81% male. Three dose-escalation patients had partial responses: one with hepatocellular carcinoma and two with cutaneous melanoma. Of the participants, around 39% had some prior anti-PD-1, anti-PD-L1 or anti-CTLA-4 therapy, which was allowed.

The CDR3 is 14 residues long. V was pared by 1 base and J by 4 bases, with 8 bases between. CDR1 MNHNS and CDR2 SASEGT come from the germline V gene. Findings and caveats of the study: Partial responders treated at 0.1-3.0 mg/kg exhibited clonal expansion among the lowest measured.

This chain uses TRBV6-1 with TRBJ1-5; D gene ambiguous. Here the sequenced sample was CD4+ or CD8+ T cells sorted from blood, taken in a trial of the OX40 agonist ivuxolimab. This receptor was identified in an adult with an advanced solid tumor such as melanoma, head and neck, liver or kidney cancer. Here the CDR3 DNA reads TGTGCCAGCAGTGAAGATGGAACGAATCAGCCCCAGCATTTT. Residues: CASSEDGTNQPQHF.